What follows is one T cell receptor beta chain and its context. Sequenced by immunoSEQ multiplex PCR; TCRdb stores in-frame clones only, minus some. The table records about 180,000 clones, 80% to 90% of them present only once. Two negative PCRs, clearance, or symptom resolution were required of recovered Cohort 3 donors. J gave up 6 bases and V 3 bases, and 13 bases lay outside the gene matches. Germline V gene sequence: CDR1 LGHNA, CDR2 YSLEER. This CDR3 comprises 16 residues. This entry belongs to a study of blood T cell repertoires in COVID-19. Study-wide context: PBMCs, B-cell-depleted T cells, or T cells were the source of the cDNA or gDNA that made up the material.

J is TRBJ1-1 and V is TRBV4-3; TRBD1 aligns across 7 bases. The source of this sequence is a young woman who had recovered from COVID-19. The sequencing sample was made of PBMCs or T cells enriched from blood (not recorded which). CDR3 in amino acids: CASSQFLTQGGPEAFF. CDR3 DNA sequence: TGCGCCAGCAGCCAGTTCCTGACCCAGGGGGGCCCTGAAGCTTTCTTT.